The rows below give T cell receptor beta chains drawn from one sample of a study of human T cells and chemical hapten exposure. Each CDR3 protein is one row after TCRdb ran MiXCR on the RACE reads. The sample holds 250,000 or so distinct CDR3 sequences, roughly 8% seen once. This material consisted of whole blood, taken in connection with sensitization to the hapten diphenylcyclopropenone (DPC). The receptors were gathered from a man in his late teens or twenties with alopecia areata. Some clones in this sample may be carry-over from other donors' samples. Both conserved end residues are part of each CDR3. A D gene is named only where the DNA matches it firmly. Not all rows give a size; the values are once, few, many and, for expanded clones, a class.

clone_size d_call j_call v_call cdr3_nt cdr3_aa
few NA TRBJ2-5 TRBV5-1 TGCGCCAGCAGCTTGGTGGACAGAGAAGAGACCCAGTACTTC CASSLVDREETQYF
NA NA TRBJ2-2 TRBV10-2 TGCGCCAGCAGTGACACCGGAGACACCGGGGAGCTGTTTTTT CASSDTGDTGELFF
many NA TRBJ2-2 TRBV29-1 TGCAGCGTTGACGTGATGAACACCGGGGAGCTGTTTTTT CSVDVMNTGELFF
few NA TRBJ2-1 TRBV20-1 TGCAGTGCTAGTCTCGGACCCGGGGGAAATGAGCAGTTCTTC CSASLGPGGNEQFF
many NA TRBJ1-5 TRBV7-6 TGTGCCAGCAGCCTCGCCCTAAATAGCAATCAGCCCCAGCATTTT CASSLALNSNQPQHF
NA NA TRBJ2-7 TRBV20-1 TGCAGTGCCGAGGGGGGGCGCAGGTCCGAGCAGTACTTC CSAEGGRRSEQYF
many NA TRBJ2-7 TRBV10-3 TGTGCCATCAGTGGACAGTCCTACGAGCAGTACTTC CAISGQSYEQYF
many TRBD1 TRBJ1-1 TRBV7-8 TGTGCCAGCAGTCATCGGAGGGGGCCGCCTGAAGCTTTCTTT CASSHRRGPPEAFF
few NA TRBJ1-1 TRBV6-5 TGTGCCAGCAGTTACCCCGGGGGGAGAACTGAAGCTTTCTTT CASSYPGGRTEAFF
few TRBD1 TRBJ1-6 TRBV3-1 TGTGCCAGCAGCCTCCGGGACAGGGGTAATTCACCCCTCCACTTT CASSLRDRGNSPLHF
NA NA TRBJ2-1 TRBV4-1 TGCGCCAGCAGCCGTACCTCCCCCTGGTCGGATGAGCAGTTCTTC CASSRTSPWSDEQFF
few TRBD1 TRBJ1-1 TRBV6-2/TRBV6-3 TGTGCCAGCAGTTACTCTACAGGTAGCAGGGGGCGTCGAAGGGGTGAAGCTTTCTTT CASSYSTGSRGRRRGEAFF
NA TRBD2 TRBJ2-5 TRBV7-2 TGTGCCAGCAGCTTGCTAGGACTAGCGGGGGGCCGAAAGACCCAGTACTTC CASSLLGLAGGRKTQYF
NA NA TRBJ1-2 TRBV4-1 TGCGCCAGCAGGGGGTGGGGAAACTATGGCTACACCTTC CASRGWGNYGYTF
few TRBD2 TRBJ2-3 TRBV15 TGTGCCACCAGCAGACTACCCAGCGGGGGGCTGGATACGCAGTATTTT CATSRLPSGGLDTQYF
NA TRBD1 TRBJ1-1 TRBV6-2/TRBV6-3 TGTGCCAGCAGGCCGGACAGGGTGAACACTGAAGCTTTCTTT CASRPDRVNTEAFF
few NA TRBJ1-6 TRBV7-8 TGTGCCAGCAGCTTAGTCCCAACAGGGACCTATAATTCACCCCTCCACTTT CASSLVPTGTYNSPLHF
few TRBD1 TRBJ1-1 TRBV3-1 TGTGCCAGCAGGACCCAGGGGGGGACTTTCTTT CASRTQGGTFF
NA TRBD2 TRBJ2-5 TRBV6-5 TGTGCCAGCAGTCTGACCCCGGGACTAGCATCCCAAGAGACCCAGTACTTC CASSLTPGLASQETQYF
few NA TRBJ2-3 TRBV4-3 TGCGCCAGCAGCCAAGCCAACAGGCCCGATACGCAGTATTTT CASSQANRPDTQYF
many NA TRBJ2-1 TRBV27 TGTGCCAGCAGTTTATTGGGTTCGGCGCCGTCTCTTAACAATGAGCAGTTCTTC CASSLLGSAPSLNNEQFF
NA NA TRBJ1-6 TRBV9 TGTGCCAGCAGCGTAGTTTCTACCACTAATTCACCCCTCCACTTT CASSVVSTTNSPLHF
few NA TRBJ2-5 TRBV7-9 TGTGCCAGCAGCTTTTCCTCGTTCGAAGAGACCCAGTACTTC CASSFSSFEETQYF
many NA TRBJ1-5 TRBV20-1 TGCAGTGCCAAGTTTTATAGGGGCCGGAATCAGCCCCAGCATTTT CSAKFYRGRNQPQHF